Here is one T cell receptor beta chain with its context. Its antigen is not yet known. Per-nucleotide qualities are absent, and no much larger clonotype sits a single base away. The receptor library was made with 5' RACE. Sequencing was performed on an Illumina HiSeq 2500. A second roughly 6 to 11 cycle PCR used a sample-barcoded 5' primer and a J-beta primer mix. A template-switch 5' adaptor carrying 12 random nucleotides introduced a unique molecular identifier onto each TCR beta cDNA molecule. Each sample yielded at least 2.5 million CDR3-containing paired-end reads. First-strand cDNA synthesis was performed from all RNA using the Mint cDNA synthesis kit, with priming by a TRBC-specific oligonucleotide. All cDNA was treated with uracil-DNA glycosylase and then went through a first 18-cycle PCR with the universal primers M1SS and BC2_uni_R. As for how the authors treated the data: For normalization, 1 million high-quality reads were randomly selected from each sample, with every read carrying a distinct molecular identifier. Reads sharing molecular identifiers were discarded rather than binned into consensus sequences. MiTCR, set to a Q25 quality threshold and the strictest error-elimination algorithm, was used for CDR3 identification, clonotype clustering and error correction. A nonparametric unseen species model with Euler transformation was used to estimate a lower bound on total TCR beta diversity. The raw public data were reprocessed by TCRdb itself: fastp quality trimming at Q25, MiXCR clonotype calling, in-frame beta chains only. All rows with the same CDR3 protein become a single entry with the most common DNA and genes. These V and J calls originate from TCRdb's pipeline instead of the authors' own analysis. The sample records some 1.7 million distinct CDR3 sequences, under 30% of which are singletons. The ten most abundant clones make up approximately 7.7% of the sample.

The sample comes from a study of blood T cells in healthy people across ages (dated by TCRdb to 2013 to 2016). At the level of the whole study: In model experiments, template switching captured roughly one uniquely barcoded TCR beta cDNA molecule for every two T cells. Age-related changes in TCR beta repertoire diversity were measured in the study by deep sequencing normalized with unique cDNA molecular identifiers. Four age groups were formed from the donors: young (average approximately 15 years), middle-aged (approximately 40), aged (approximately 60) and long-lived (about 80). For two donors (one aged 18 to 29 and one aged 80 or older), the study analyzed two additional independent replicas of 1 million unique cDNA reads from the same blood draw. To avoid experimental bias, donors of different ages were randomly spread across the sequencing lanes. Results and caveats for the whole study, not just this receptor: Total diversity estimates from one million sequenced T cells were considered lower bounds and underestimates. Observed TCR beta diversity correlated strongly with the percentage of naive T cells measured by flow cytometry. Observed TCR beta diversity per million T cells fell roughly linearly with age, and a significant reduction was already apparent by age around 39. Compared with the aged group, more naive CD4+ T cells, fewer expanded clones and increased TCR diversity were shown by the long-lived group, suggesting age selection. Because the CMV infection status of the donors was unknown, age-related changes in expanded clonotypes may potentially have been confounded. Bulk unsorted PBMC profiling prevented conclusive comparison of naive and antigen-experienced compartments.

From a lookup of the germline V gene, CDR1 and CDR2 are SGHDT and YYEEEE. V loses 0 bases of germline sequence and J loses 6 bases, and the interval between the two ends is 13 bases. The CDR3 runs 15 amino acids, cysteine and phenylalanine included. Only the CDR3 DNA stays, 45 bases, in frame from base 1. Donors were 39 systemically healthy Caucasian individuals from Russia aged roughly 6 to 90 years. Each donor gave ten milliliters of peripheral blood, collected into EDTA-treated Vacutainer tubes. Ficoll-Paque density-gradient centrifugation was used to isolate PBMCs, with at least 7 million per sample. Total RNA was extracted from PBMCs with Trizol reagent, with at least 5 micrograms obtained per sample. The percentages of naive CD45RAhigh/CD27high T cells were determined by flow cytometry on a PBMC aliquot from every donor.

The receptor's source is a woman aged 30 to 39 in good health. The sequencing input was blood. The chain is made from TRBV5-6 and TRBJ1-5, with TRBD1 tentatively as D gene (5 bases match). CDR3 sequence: CASSLAFGGSQPQHF. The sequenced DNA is TGTGCCAGCAGCTTGGCCTTCGGGGGGTCTCAGCCCCAGCATTTT.